Following are 13 T cell receptor beta chains from one sample sequenced in a study of shared clonotypes between healthy human individuals. Repertoires were generated with immunoSEQ multiplex PCR, while TCRdb's copy carries only in-frame clones and drops some. The sample lists roughly 2.2 million clones; 80% to 95% were seen once. The sequenced sample was naive CD4+ T cells from PBMCs. Subset noted: CD45RA+ positively selected. The receptors were sampled from a man between 18 and 35 years old in good health. Some clones in this sample may be carry-over from other donors' samples.

This chain links TRBV25-1 with TRBJ2-1, with TRBD1 as a possible D gene (7 bases). This CDR3 is 13 amino acids long. The V gene lost 6 bases and the J gene lost 9 bases, with 15 bases spanning the gap. Per germline, CDR1 MGHDK and CDR2 SYGVNS. DNA for the CDR3: TGTGCCAGCAGGCAGCAGGGGGGCGGTGAGCAGTTCTTC. Its translation is CASRQQGGGEQFF.

Concerning this clone: Within the sample, other DNA sequences also encode this same CDR3. V gene TRBV9 combines with J gene TRBJ2-3, with TRBD1 matching over 11 bases. Germline V gene lookup returns CDR1 SGDLS and CDR2 YYNGEE. This CDR3 contains 16 residues. V gave up 0 bases and J gave up 3 bases; unmatched junction bases: 3. The CDR3 protein is CASSVVGQGGTDTQYF. CDR3 sequence (DNA): TGTGCCAGCAGCGTAGTGGGACAGGGGGGTACAGATACGCAGTATTTT.

This chain joins TRBV19 and TRBJ2-3; D is possibly TRBD2 (5 bases). There are 13 residues in the CDR3. Germline lookup yields CDR1 LNHDA and CDR2 SQIVND (reference sequence). V gave up 6 bases and J gave up 5 bases, with 12 bases separating them. DNA for the CDR3: TGTGCCAGTAGGCCGAAAGGAGGAGATACGCAGTATTTT. Amino acids: CASRPKGGDTQYF.

The chain recombines TRBV7-7 with TRBJ2-1; 8 nucleotides match TRBD2. Trimming cost V 1 base and J 9 bases; bases outside gene matches: 11. The CDR3 totals 16 residues. CDR1 and CDR2 (germline): SSHAT, FNYEAQ (reference sequence). CDR3: CASSLGGTSVAGEQFF. The CDR3 nucleotides read TGTGCCAGCAGCTTAGGCGGGACTAGTGTAGCGGGTGAGCAGTTCTTC.

The J gene is TRBJ2-7, the V gene TRBV15, with 9 bases lining up with TRBD1. This CDR3 has 14 amino acids. The V and J ends lost 4 bases and 2 bases, in that order; junction bases with no gene match: 3. Germline V gives CDR1 LNHNV, CDR2 YYDKDF (reference sequence). Here the CDR3 reads CATSIYRGPYEQYF. The CDR3 nucleotides read TGTGCCACCAGCATATACAGGGGGCCCTACGAGCAGTACTTC.

The V call is TRBV7-3, the J call TRBJ2-6; D is undetermined. Trimming removed 5 bases from V and 0 bases from J, with 11 bases in between. CDR1 is SGHTA and CDR2 is FQGTGA in the germline V gene. The CDR3 totals 16 residues. CDR3 sequence reads: CASSPARSSGANVLTF. As DNA, the CDR3 is TGTGCCAGCAGCCCGGCGAGGTCCTCTGGGGCCAACGTCCTGACTTTC.

The chain carries TRBV12-5 and TRBJ2-7, with 7 bases aligning to TRBD2. Germline CDR1 reads LGHNT; CDR2 reads FRNRAP. CDR3 length: 16 amino acids. With 2 bases clipped from V and 5 bases from J, the junction kept 12 bases outside the gene matches. The CDR3 sequence is CASGLPQGLVLDEQYF. CDR3 sequence (DNA): TGTGCTAGTGGTTTGCCACAAGGACTAGTTCTCGACGAGCAGTACTTC.

The V call is TRBV28, the J call TRBJ1-6; no clear D gene. V was pared by 7 bases and J by 5 bases, with 12 bases between. The CDR3 contains 14 residues. The germline V gene has CDR1 MDHEN and CDR2 SYDVKM. DNA of the CDR3: TGTGCCAGCACCCCCGGCCAGCATAATTCACCCCTCCACTTT. It codes for CASTPGQHNSPLHF. Filled out from reference TRBV28 and TRBJ1-6, the complete variable domain reads DVKVTQSSRYLVKRTGEKVFLECVQDMDHENMFWYRQDPGLGLRLIYFSYDVKMKEKGDIPEGYSVSREKKERFSLILESASTNQTSMYLCASTPGQHNSPLHFGNGTRLTVT.

The chain is built from TRBV18 and TRBJ2-1; unclear D gene. The V end lost 3 bases, the J end lost 8 bases, and 8 bases lay between the germline ends. Germline lookup yields CDR1 KGHSH and CDR2 LQKENI. The CDR3 is 12 residues long. Here the CDR3 DNA reads TGTGCCAGCTCACCGACGGTCGATGAGCAGTTCTTC. Its translation is CASSPTVDEQFF.

The rearrangement uses TRBV10-1 and TRBJ1-5; 9 nucleotides line up with TRBD1. The V segment lost 11 bases and the J segment 4 bases; nucleotides outside the gene matches: 12. This CDR3 contains 15 residues. Germline assignment: CDR1 WNHNN and CDR2 SYGVQD (reference sequence). CDR3 coding DNA: TGCGCCTCTATCCGACAGGGGGAAGAGAATCAGCCCCAGCATTTT. Translating gives CASIRQGEENQPQHF.

The genes are TRBV6-5 and TRBJ2-2; no clear D. Germline V gene data show CDR1 as MNHEY and CDR2 as SVGAGI. Trimming took off 2 bases at V and 7 bases at J, with 11 bases between the two ends. There are 14 residues in the CDR3. The CDR3 protein is CASSYDLVIGELFF. For the CDR3, the DNA is TGTGCCAGCAGTTACGATTTGGTGATCGGGGAGCTGTTTTTT.

The rearrangement uses TRBV5-1 and TRBJ2-7; D is unresolved. This CDR3 comprises 13 residues. CDR1 is SGHRS and CDR2 is YFSETQ in the germline V gene. With 0 bases removed from V and 3 bases from J, the gap between germline ends came to 7 bases. CDR3 protein: CASSLEVGYEQYF. Written as DNA, the CDR3 is TGCGCCAGCAGCTTGGAGGTTGGCTACGAGCAGTACTTC.

This CDR3 reads CASTLTSLDTQYF. As DNA, the CDR3 is TGTGCCAGCACCCTGACAAGTCTGGATACGCAGTATTTT. The rearrangement links TRBV6-1 to TRBJ2-3; D gene unclear. V lost 7 bases and J lost 6, with 14 bases in between. Germline V gene data show CDR1 as MNHNS and CDR2 as SASEGT. The CDR3 extends over 13 amino acids.